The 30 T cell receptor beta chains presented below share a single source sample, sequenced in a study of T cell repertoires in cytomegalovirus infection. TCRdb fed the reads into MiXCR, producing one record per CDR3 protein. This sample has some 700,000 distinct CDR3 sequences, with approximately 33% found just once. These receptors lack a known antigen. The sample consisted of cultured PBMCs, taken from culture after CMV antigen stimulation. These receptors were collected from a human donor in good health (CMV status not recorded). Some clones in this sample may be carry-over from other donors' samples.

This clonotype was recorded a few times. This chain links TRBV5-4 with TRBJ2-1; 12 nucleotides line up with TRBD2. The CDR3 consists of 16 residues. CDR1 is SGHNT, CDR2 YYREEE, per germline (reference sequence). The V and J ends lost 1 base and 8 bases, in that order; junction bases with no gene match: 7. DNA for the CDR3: TGTGCCAGCAGCTTGAGGCTAGCGGGGGGGCCTGATGAGCAGTTCTTC. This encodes CASSLRLAGGPDEQFF. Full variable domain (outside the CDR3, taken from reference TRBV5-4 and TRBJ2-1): ETGVTQSPTHLIKTRGQQVTLRCSSQSGHNTVSWYQQALGQGPQFIFQYYREEENGRGNFPPRFSGLQFPNYSSELNVNALELDDSALYLCASSLRLAGGPDEQFFGPGTRLTVL.

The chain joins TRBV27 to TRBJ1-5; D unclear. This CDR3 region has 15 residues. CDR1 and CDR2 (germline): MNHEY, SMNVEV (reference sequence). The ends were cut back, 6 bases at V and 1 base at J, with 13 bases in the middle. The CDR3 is CASSLRRASNQPQHF. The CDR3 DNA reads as TGTGCCAGCAGCCTACGGCGGGCGAGCAATCAGCCCCAGCATTTT.

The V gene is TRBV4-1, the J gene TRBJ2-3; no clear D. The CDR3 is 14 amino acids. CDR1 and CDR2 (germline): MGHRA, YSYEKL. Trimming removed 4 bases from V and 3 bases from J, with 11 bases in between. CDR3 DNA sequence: TGCGCCAGCAGCCGGATCGTAAGGACAGATACGCAGTATTTT. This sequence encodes CASSRIVRTDTQYF.

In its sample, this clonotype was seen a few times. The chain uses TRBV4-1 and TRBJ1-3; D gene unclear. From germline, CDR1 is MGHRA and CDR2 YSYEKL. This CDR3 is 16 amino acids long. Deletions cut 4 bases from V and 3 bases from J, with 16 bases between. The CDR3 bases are TGCGCCAGCAGCCTTGGGAGCCCGGGAGGTGGAAACACCATATATTTT. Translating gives CASSLGSPGGGNTIYF.

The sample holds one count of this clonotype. The CDR3 bases are TGTGCCAGCAGTTGGGCTGCGACAGATACGCAGTATTTT. Amino acids: CASSWAATDTQYF. The genes are TRBV27 and TRBJ2-3; D is ambiguous. V gave up 4 bases and J gave up 3 bases, with 8 bases separating them. From germline, CDR1 is MNHEY and CDR2 SMNVEV (reference sequence). CDR3 length: 13 residues.

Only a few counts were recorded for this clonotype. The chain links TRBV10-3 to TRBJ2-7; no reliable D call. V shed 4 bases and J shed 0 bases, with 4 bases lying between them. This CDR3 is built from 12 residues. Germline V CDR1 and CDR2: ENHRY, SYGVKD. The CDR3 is CAISVSSYEQYF. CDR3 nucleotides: TGTGCCATCAGTGTGAGCTCCTACGAGCAGTACTTC.

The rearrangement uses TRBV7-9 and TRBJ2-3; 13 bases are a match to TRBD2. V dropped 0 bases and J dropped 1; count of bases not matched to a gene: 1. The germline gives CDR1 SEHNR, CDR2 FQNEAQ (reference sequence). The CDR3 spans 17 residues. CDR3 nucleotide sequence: TGTGCCAGCAGCTTAGCGGGGACTAGCGGGGGCACAGATACGCAGTATTTT. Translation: CASSLAGTSGGTDTQYF.

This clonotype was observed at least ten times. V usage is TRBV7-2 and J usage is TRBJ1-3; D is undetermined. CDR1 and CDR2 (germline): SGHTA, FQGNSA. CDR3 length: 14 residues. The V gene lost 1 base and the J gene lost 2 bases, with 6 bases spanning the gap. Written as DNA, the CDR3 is TGTGCCAGCAGCTTAGTGAGGGCTGGAAACACCATATATTTT. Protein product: CASSLVRAGNTIYF.

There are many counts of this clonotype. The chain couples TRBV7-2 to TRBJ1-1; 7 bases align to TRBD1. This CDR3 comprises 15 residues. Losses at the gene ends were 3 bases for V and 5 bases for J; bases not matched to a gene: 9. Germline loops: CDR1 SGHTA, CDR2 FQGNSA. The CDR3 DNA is TGTGCCAGCAGCTTTTCTACAGGGGCTGGGACTGAAGCTTTCTTT. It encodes CASSFSTGAGTEAFF.

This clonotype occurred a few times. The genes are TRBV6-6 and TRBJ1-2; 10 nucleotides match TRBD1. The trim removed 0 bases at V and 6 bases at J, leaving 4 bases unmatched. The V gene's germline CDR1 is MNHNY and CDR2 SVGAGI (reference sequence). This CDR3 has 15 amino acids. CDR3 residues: CASSYSGGQGNGYTF. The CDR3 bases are TGTGCCAGCAGTTACTCGGGGGGACAGGGGAATGGCTACACCTTC.

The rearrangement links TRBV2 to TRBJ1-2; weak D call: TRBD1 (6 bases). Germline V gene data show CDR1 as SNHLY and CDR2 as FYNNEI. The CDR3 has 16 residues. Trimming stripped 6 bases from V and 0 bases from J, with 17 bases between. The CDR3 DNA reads TGTGCCAGCAGCCCTACCTCCAGGGGAGCTAACTATGGCTACACCTTC. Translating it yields CASSPTSRGANYGYTF.

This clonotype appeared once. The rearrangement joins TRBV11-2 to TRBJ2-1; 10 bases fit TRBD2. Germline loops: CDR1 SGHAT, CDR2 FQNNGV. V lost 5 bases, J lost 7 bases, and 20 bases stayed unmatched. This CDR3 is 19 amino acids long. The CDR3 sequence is CASSSTGRVGASGSNEQFF. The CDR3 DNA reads TGTGCCAGCAGCAGCACGGGGCGGGTTGGGGCTAGCGGGAGTAATGAGCAGTTCTTC.

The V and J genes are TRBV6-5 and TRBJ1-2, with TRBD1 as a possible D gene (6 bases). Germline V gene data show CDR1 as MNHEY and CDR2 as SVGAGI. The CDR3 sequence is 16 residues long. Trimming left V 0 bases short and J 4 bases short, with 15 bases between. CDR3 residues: CASSYSYREYFYGYTF. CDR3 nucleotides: TGTGCCAGCAGTTACTCTTACAGGGAGTACTTCTATGGCTACACCTTC.

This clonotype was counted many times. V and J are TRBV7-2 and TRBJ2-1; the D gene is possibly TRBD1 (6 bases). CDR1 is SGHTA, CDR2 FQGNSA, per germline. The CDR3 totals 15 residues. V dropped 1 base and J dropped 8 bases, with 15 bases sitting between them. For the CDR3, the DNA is TGTGCCAGCAGCTTAGGGAGGCCAGGGGCAGATGAGCAGTTCTTC. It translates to CASSLGRPGADEQFF.

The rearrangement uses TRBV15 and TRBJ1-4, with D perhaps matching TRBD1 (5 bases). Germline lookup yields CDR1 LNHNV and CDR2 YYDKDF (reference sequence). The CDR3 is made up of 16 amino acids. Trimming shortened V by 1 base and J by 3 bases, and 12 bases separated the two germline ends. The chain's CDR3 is CATSRGPWGSNEKLFF. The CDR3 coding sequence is TGTGCCACCAGCAGAGGACCCTGGGGGTCTAATGAAAAACTGTTTTTT.

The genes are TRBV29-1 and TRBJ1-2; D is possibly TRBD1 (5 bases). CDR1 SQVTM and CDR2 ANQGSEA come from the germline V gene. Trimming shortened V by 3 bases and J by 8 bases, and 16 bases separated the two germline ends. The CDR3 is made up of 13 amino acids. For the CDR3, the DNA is TGCAGCGTTGAGGTCAGGGCTGGGTTGGGCTACACCTTC. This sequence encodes CSVEVRAGLGYTF.

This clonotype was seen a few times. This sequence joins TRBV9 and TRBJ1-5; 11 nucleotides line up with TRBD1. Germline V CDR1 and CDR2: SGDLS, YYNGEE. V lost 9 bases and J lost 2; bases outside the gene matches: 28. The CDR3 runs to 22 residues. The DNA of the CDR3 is TGTGCCACCCTCCCCCCCCCCTTAAACGGACAGGGGGCAGTGAAAGGCAATCAGCCCCAGCATTTT. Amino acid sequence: CATLPPPLNGQGAVKGNQPQHF. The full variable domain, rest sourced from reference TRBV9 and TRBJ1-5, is DSGVTQTPKHLITATGQRVTLRCSPRSGDLSVYWYQQSLDQGLQFLIQYYNGEERAKGNILERFSAQQFPDLHSELNLSSLELGDSALYFCATLPPPLNGQGAVKGNQPQHFGDGTRLSIL.

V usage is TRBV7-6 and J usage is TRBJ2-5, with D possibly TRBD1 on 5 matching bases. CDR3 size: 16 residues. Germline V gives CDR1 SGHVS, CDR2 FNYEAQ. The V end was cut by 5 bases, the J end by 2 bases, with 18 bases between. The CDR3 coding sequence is TGTGCCAGCAGCCACCCCCTCAGGGTACCGCAAGAGACCCAGTACTTC. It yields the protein CASSHPLRVPQETQYF.

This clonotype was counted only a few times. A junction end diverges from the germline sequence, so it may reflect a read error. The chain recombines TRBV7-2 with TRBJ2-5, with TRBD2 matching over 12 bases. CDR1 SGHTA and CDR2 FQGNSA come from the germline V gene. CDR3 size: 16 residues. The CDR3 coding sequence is TGTGCCAGCTGCTCGCGGGCTAGCGGGAGGGCAGCAGTTTGTTGGTTC. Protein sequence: CASCSRASGRAAVCWF.

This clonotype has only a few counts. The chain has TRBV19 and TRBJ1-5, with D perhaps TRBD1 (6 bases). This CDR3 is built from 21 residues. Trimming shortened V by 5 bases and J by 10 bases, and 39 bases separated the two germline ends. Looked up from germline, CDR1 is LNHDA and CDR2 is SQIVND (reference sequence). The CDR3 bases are TGTGCCAGTAGTCTAGGGGGTCCGCGGTTGGGACTATCAAGTCGGCATCGACCCCAGCATTTT. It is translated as CASSLGGPRLGLSSRHRPQHF.

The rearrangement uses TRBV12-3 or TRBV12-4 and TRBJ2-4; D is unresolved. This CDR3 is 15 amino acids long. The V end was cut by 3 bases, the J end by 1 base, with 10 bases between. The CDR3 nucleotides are TGTGCCAGCAGTTTCCGAGGAGTTGCCAAAAACATTCAGTACTTC. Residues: CASSFRGVAKNIQYF.

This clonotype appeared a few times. This CDR3 is CASRQGSGELFF. CDR3 bases: TGTGCCAGCAGGCAGGGGTCCGGGGAGCTGTTTTTT. The chain combines TRBV6-2 or TRBV6-3 with TRBJ2-2; possibly TRBD1 for D (6 bases). The germline gives CDR1 MNHEY, CDR2 SVGEGT. The CDR3 extends over 12 amino acids. The ends were cut back, 6 bases at V and 6 bases at J, with 8 bases in the middle.

The CDR3 region is CASSMAAGANVLTF. The CDR3 DNA follows: TGTGCCAGCAGTATGGCAGCTGGGGCCAACGTCCTGACTTTC. The chain combines TRBV12-3 or TRBV12-4 with TRBJ2-6; D not resolved. The CDR3 is 14 residues long. The V gene lost 5 bases and the J gene lost 2 bases, with 7 bases spanning the gap.

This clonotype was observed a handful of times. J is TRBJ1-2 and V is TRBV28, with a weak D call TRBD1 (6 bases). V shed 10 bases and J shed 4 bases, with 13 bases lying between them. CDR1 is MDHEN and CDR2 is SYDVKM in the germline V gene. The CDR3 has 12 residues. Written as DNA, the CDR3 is TGTGCCACCCGGGGGGGGCTCTATGGCTACACCTTC. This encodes CATRGGLYGYTF.

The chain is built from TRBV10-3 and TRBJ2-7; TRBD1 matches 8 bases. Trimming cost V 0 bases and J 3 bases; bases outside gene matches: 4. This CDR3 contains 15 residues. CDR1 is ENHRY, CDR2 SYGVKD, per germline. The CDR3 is CAISESRTGNYEQYF. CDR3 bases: TGTGCCATCAGTGAGTCCCGGACAGGGAACTACGAGCAGTACTTC.

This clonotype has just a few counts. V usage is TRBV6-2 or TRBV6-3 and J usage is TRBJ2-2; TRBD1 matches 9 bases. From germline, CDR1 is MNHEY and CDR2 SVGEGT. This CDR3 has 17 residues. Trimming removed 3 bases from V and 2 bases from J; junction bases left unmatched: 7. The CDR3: CASSYSGTGSNTGELFF. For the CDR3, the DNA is TGTGCCAGCAGTTATTCCGGGACAGGGAGTAACACCGGGGAGCTGTTTTTT.

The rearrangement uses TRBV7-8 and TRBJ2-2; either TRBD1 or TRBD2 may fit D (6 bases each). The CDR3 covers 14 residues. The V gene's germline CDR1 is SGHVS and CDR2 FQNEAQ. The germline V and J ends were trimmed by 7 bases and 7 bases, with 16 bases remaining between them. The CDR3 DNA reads TGTGCCAGCATCCTCGGGAAGGGGGGCGGGGAGCTGTTTTTT. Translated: CASILGKGGGELFF.

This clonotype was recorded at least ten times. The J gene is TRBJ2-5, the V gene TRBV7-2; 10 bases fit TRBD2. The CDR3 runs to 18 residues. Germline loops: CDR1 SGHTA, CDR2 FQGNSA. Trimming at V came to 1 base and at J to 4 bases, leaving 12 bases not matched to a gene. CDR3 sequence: CASSLGGFSGGAGETQYF. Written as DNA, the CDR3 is TGTGCCAGCAGCTTAGGGGGTTTCAGCGGGGGGGCGGGAGAGACCCAGTACTTC.

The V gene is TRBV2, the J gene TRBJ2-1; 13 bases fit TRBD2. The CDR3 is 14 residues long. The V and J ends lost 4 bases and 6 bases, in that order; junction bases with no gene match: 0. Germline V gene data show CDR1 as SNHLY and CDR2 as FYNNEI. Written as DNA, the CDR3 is TGTGCCAGCAGTGGGACTAGCGGGGGCAATGAGCAGTTCTTC. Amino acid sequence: CASSGTSGGNEQFF.

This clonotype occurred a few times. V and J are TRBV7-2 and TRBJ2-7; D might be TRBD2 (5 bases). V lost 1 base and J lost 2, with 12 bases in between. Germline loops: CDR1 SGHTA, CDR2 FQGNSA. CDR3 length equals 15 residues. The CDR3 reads CASSLGARGPYEQYF. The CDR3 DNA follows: TGTGCCAGCAGCTTAGGGGCACGGGGTCCCTACGAGCAGTACTTC. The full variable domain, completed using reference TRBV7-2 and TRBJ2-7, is GAGVSQSPSNKVTEKGKDVELRCDPISGHTALYWYRQSLGQGLEFLIYFQGNSAPDKSGLPSDRFSAERTGGSVSTLTIQRTQQEDSAVYLCASSLGARGPYEQYFGPGTRLTVT.